Only a few counts were recorded for the clone carrying this T cell receptor (beta chain). The record originates from a study of T cell repertoires in cytomegalovirus infection. Background on the study: CMV infection together with matching HLA type was indicated by public TCR beta signatures.

Trimming removed 3 bases from V and 4 bases from J, with 12 bases in between. The CDR3 runs to 14 residues. TCRdb processed the reads anew with MiXCR; each CDR3 protein has one entry. The sample lists over 300,000 distinct CDR3 sequences; more than 8% were seen once. The chain joins TRBV12-3 or TRBV12-4 to TRBJ1-1, with unresolved D. Material for sequencing was PBMCs. The TCR sequence derives from a human donor in good health (CMV status not recorded). Some clones in this sample may be carry-over from other donors' samples. The CDR3 region is CASSLVGVATEAFF. CDR3 bases: TGTGCCAGCAGTTTGGTCGGAGTCGCCACTGAAGCTTTCTTT.